This T cell receptor (beta chain) was captured by sequencing in a study of CD4 T cells in relation to SARS-CoV-2 and coronaviruses. Study context: Convalescent donors were aged about 20 to 75, with median around 40 years.

Naive and memory CD4+ T cells were separated from cryopreserved PBMCs. For 10 days, 10^5 sorted CD4+ cells grew with T cell-depleted PBMCs and CEF. Details on this clone: Its antigen is unknown.

The length of the CDR3 is 16 residues. Assay: immunoSEQ multiplex PCR; the TCRdb copy retains only in-frame clones and omits some. The repertoire consists of about 31,000 clones, with about 76% occurring once and the leading ten covering around 3%. This chain joins TRBV7-5 and TRBJ2-5; the table's TRBD1 call for D was not verified on the DNA. TRBV7-5 is designated a pseudogene. This clonotype was sampled from an adult with COVID-19. Sequencing was done on a sample of memory CD4+ T cells from PBMCs, cultured in vitro. The CDR3 region is CARSIPTDPWIETQYF. CDR3 in DNA: TGTGCCAGAAGCATACCGACAGATCCTTGGATAGAGACCCAGTACTTC.